Given below is one T cell receptor beta chain in context. This clone appeared once. Its antigen target is currently unknown. The input lacks base qualities; no much larger clone sits a single base away. From the cysteine up to the phenylalanine, the CDR3 has a length of 14 residues. The sequence is cut down to CDR3 DNA, 42 bases in frame from base 1. The trim is 11 bases for V and 0 bases for J, with a gap of 14 bases between the germline ends. The germline V gene encodes CDR1 LNHDA and CDR2 SQIVND (reference sequence). The immunoSEQ Assay, a bias-controlled multiplex PCR, was used to amplify TCRbeta CDR3 regions from genomic DNA. In the source study's methods: The number of nucleated cells in each sample was estimated by amplification of reference gene primers within the assay. To quantify the absolute abundance of each unique TCRbeta CDR3 rearrangement, sequence reads were collapsed and filtered. For each sample, productive Simpson clonality was calculated as the square root of Simpson's diversity index over productive rearrangements. Not all clones reach the TCRdb copy of this immuneACCESS table, which keeps in-frame sequences only. Checked studies attribute under half of the gap to unresolved V genes and leave the rest unexplained. For V, J and clone size, that table is used; D and trimming come from the DNA. The sample yields some 270,000 clones; roughly nine tenths were counted once. The ten top clones hold under 2% of the sample.

Another Seattle source contributed samples from volunteer blood donors who had recovered from COVID-19. The collaborating institutions used their own protocols to collect whole blood in K2EDTA tubes. Collaborator samples were shipped for TCRbeta analysis as frozen whole blood, isolated PBMCs, or DNA extracted from either sample type. This sample stems from a study of blood T cell repertoires in COVID-19 (dated by TCRdb to 2020 to 2022). Background for the entire study: Samples from collaborators originated in the United States, Italy and Spain and spanned both the acute and convalescent phases of COVID-19. The prospective study material was composed of cDNA or gDNA derived from T cells, B-cell-depleted T cells, or PBMCs. The dataset comprised deeply sampled blood TCRbeta repertoires from subjects exposed to, actively infected with, or recovered from COVID-19. A freely available public database, intended as a resource for researchers studying the immune response to SARS-CoV-2, is where the repertoires were released. The samples were drawn from two sources: the first 160 participants of the ongoing ImmuneRACE study, and some 1,300 subjects contributed by 6 global collaborators. Nearly every sample came with metadata listing a de-identified subject ID, COVID-19 status, age in years and sex. Where available, HLA class I and class II types were taken from metadata supplied by the sample provider and were not determined by assay-based typing.

Study-level results and caveats: The quantity of clinical and demographic metadata differed by source and by participant and was supplied without curation.

Recombination joined TRBV19 with TRBJ2-1; perhaps TRBD2 is the D gene, with 5 bases matching. This TCR derives from a woman aged 55-69 years who had recovered from COVID-19. Input material: peripheral blood. The DNA sequence is TGTGCCTCAGGTAGCGTGAGCTCCTACAATGAGCAGTTCTTC. Translated, it reads CASGSVSSYNEQFF.